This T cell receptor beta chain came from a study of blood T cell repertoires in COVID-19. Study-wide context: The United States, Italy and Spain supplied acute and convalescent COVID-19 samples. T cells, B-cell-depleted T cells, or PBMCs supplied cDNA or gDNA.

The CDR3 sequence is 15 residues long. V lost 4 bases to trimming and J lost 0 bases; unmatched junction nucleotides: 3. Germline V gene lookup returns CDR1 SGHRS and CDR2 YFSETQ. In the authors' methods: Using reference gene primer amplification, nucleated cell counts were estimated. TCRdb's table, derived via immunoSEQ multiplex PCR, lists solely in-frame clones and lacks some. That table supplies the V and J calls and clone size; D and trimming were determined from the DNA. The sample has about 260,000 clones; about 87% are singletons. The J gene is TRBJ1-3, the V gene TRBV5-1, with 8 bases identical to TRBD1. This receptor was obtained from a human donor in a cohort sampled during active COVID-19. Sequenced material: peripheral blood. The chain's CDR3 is CASSPQGGSGNTIYF. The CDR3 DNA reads TGCGCCAGCAGCCCACAGGGGGGCTCTGGAAACACCATATATTTT.